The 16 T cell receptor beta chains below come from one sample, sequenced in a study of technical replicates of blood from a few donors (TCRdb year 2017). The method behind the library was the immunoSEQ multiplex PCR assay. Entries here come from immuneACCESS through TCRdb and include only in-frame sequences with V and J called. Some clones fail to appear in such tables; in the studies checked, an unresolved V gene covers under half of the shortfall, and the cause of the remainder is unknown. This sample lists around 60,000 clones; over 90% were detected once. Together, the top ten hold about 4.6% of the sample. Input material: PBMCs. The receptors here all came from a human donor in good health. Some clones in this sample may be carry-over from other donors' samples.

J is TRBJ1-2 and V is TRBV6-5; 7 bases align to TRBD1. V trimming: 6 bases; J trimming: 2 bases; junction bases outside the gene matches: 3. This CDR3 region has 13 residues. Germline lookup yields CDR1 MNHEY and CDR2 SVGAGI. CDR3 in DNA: TGTGCCAGCAGGGGACAGTCGAACTATGGCTACACCTTC. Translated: CASRGQSNYGYTF.

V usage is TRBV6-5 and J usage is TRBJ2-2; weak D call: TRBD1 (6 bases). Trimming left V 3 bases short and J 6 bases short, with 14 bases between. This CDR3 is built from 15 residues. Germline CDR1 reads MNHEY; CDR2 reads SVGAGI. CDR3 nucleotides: TGTGCCAGCAGTTATTCGACAGGCCCCGCCGGGGAGCTGTTTTTT. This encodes CASSYSTGPAGELFF.

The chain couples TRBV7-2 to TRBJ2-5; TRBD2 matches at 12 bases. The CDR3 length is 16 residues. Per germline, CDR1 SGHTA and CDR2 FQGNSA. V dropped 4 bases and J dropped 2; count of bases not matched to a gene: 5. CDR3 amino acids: CASSWASGGGQETQYF. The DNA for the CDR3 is TGTGCCAGCAGCTGGGCTAGCGGGGGGGGGCAAGAGACCCAGTACTTC.

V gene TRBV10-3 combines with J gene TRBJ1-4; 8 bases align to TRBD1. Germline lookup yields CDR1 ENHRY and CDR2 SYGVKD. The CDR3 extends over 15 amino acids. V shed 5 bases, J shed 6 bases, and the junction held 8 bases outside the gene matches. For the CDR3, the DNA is TGTGCCATCAGTTTGACTTCAGGGGGCGATGAAAAACTGTTTTTT. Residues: CAISLTSGGDEKLFF.

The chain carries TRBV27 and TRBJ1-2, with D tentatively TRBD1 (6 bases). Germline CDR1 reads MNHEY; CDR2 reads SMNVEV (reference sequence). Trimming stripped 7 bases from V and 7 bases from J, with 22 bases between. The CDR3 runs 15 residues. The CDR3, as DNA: TGTGCCAGCACCCGCCGGGGGGGACAATTGAGTGGCTACACCTTC. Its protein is CASTRRGGQLSGYTF.

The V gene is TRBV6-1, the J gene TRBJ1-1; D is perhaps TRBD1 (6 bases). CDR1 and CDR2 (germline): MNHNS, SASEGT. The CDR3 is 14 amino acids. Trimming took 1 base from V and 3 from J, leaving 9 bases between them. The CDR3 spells CASSEDRVYTEAFF. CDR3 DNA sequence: TGTGCCAGCAGTGAAGACAGGGTTTACACTGAAGCTTTCTTT.

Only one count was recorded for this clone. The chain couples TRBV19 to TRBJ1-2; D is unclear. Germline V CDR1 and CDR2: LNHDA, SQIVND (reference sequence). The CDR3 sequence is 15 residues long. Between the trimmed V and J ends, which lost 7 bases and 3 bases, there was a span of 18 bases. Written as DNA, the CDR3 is TGTGCCAGTATGAGGATCGCCGGCGTGGACTATGGCTACACCTTC. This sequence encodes CASMRIAGVDYGYTF.

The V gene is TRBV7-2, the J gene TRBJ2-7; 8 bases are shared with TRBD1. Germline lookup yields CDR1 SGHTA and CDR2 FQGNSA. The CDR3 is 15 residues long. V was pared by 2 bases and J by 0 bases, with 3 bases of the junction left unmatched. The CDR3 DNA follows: TGTGCCAGCAGCTTATCCGGGACAGGCTCCTACGAGCAGTACTTC. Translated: CASSLSGTGSYEQYF.

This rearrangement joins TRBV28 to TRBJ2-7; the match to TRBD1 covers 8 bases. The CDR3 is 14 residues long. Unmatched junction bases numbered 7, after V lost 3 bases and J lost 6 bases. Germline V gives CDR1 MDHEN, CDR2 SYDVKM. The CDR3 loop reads CASSFRQGMGEQYF. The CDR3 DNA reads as TGTGCCAGCAGTTTCAGACAGGGGATGGGCGAGCAGTACTTC.

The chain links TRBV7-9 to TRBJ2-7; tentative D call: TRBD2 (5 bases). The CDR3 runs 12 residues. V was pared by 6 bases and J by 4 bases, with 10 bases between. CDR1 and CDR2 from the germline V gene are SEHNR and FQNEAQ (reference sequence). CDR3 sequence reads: CASRLDGYEQYF. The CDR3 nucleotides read TGTGCCAGCAGACTAGACGGGTACGAGCAGTACTTC.

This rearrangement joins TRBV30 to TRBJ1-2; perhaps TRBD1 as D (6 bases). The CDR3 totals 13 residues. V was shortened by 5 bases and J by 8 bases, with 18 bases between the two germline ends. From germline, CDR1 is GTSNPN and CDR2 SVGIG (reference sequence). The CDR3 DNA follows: TGTGCCTGGGCTCCGGGACAATATGGAGGCTACACCTTC. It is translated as CAWAPGQYGGYTF.

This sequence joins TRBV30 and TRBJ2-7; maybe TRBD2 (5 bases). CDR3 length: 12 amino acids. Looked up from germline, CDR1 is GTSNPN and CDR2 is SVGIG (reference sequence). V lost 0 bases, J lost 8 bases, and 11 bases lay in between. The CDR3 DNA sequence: TGTGCCTGGAGTGTAAGTTCCGGGAAGCAGTACTTC. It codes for CAWSVSSGKQYF.

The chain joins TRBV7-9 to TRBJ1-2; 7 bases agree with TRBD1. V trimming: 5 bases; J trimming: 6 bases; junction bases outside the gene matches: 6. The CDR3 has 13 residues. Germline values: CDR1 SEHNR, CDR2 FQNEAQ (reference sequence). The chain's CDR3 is CASSMGTEDGYTF. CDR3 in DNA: TGTGCCAGCAGCATGGGGACAGAGGATGGCTACACCTTC. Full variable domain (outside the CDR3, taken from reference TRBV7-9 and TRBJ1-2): DTGVSQNPRHKITKRGQNVTFRCDPISEHNRLYWYRQTLGQGPEFLTYFQNEAQLEKSRLLSDRFSAERPKGSFSTLEIQRTEQGDSAMYLCASSMGTEDGYTFGSGTRLTVV.

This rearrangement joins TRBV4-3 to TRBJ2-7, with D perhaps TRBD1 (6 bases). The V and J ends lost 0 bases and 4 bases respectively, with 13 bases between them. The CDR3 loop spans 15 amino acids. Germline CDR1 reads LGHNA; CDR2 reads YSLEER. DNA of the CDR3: TGCGCCAGCAGCCAAGAATGGGACACCATATACGAGCAGTACTTC. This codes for CASSQEWDTIYEQYF.

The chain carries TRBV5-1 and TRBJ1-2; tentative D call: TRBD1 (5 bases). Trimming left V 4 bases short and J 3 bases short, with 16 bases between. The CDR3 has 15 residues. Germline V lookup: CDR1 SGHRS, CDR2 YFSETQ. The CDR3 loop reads CASSRGGDLYYGYTF. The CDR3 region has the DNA TGCGCCAGCAGCCGCGGGGGGGACCTATACTATGGCTACACCTTC.

The CDR3 spells CASSSRRGLNYGYTF. DNA of the CDR3: TGTGCCAGCAGCTCCCGCAGGGGGCTAAACTATGGCTACACCTTC. V gene TRBV7-2 combines with J gene TRBJ1-2, with TRBD1 matching 8 bases. From germline, CDR1 is SGHTA and CDR2 FQGNSA. The CDR3 is 15 residues long. V shed 4 bases, J shed 2 bases, and the junction held 6 bases outside the gene matches.